The entry that follows covers one T cell receptor (beta chain) sequence. Its cognate antigen is unknown. Trimming cost V 5 bases and J 4 bases; bases outside gene matches: 7. Germline CDR1 and CDR2: MNHEY and SVGAGI. The CDR3 spans 14 residues. This specimen comes from a study of a mutant IDH1 vaccine in newly diagnosed glioma. The overall study: Earlier treatment was radiotherapy, temozolomide, or both, with most getting both.

Overall study results and limits: Patients mounted vaccine-induced immune responses in approximately 94% of cases. Pseudoprogression appears to have had no connection to changes in top peripheral T cell clonotypes.

Sequencing was performed with immunoSEQ multiplex PCR; in TCRdb, only in-frame clones are kept and a portion is missing. The data contain 20,000 to 25,000 clones, around 70% of them seen just once; the ten biggest clones take up approximately 10%. The time point was: week 11, during vaccination. Each dose delivered 300 ug of mutant IDH1 20-mer peptide subcutaneously with imiquimod. The V call is TRBV6-5, the J call TRBJ1-1; 7 bases are a match to TRBD1. The receptor was isolated from a man aged 18 to 30 with glioma. Some clones in this sample may be carry-over from other donors' samples. This sample comprised peripheral blood mononuclear cells (PBMCs), obtained from a glioma patient whose treatment included an IDH1 peptide vaccine. CDR3 protein: CASSLTTGRTEAFF. The DNA for the CDR3 is TGTGCCAGCAGTCTTACGACAGGGCGCACTGAAGCTTTCTTT.